Detailed here is one TCR beta chain. The data were taken from a study of shared clonotypes between healthy human individuals. Trimming cost V 4 bases and J 7 bases, with 10 bases left between them. Germline CDR1 is MDHEN and CDR2 is SYDVKM. There are 12 residues in the CDR3. The protocol was immunoSEQ multiplex PCR, while the TCRdb copy is restricted to in-frame clones and leaves out a portion. The sample yields 1,100,000 or so clones, roughly 74% seen once. The sequencing input was memory CD4+ T cells from PBMCs. Subset reported: CD45RA-negative fraction. The origin of this receptor is a man aged 18-30 years in good health. Some clones in this sample may be carry-over from other donors' samples. The chain uses TRBV28 and TRBJ1-2; D gene ambiguous. The CDR3 loop is CASSSSKAGYTF. CDR3 DNA: TGTGCCAGCAGTTCCTCTAAGGCTGGCTACACCTTC.